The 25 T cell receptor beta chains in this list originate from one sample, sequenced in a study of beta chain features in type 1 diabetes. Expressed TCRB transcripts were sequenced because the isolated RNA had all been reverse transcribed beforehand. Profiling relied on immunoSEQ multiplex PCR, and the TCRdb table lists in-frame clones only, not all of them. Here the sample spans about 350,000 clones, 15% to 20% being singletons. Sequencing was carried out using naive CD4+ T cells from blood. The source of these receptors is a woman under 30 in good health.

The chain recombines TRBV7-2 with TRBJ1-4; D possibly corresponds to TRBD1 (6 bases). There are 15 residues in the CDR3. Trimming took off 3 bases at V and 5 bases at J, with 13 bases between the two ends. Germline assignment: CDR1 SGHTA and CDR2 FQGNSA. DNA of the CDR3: TGTGCCAGCAGCTTTTCCGGGACACTCAATGAAAAACTGTTTTTT. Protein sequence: CASSFSGTLNEKLFF.

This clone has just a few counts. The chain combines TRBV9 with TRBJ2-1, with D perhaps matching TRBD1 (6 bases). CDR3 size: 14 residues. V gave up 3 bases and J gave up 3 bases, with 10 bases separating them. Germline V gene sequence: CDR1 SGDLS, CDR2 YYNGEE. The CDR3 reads CASSATGIYNEQFF. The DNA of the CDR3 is TGTGCCAGCAGCGCGACAGGAATCTACAATGAGCAGTTCTTC.

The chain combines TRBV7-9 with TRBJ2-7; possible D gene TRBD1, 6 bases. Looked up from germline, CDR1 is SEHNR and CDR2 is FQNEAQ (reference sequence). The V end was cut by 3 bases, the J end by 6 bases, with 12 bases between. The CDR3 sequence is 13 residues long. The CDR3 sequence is CASSFRGSLEQYF. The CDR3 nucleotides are TGTGCCAGCAGCTTCAGGGGATCCCTCGAGCAGTACTTC.

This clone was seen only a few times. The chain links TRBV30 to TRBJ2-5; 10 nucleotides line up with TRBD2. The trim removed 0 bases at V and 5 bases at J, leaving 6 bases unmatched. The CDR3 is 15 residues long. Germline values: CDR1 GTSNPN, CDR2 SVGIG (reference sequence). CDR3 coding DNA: TGTGCCTGGAGTGTCTCAGCGGGAGGGCCGGAGACCCAGTACTTC. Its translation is CAWSVSAGGPETQYF.

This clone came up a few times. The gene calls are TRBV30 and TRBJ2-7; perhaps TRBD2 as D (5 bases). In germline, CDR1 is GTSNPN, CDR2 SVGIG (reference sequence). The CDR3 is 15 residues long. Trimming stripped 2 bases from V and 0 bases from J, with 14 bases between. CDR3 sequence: CAWSPSGSGSYEQYF. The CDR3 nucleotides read TGTGCCTGGAGTCCCTCGGGAAGCGGCTCCTACGAGCAGTACTTC. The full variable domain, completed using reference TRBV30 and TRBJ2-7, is SQTIHQWPATLVQPVGSPLSLECTVEGTSNPNLYWYRQAAGRGLQLLFYSVGIGQISSEVPQNLSASRPQDRQFILSSKKLLLSDSGFYLCAWSPSGSGSYEQYFGPGTRLTVT.

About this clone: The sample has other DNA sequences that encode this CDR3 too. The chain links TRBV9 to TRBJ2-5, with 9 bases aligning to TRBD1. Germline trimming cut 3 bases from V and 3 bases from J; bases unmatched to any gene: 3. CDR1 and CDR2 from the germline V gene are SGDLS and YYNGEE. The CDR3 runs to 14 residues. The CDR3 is CASSAGQGKETQYF. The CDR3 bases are TGTGCCAGCAGCGCAGGACAGGGGAAAGAGACCCAGTACTTC.

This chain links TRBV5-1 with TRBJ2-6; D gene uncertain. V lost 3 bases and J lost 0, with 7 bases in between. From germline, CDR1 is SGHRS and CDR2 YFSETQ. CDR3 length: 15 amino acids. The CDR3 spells CASSSLSSGANVLTF. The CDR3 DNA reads TGCGCCAGCAGCTCTCTGAGCTCTGGGGCCAACGTCCTGACTTTC. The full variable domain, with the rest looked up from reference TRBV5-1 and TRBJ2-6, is KAGVTQTPRYLIKTRGQQVTLSCSPISGHRSVSWYQQTPGQGLQFLFEYFSETQRNKGNFPGRFSGRQFSNSRSEMNVSTLELGDSALYLCASSSLSSGANVLTFGAGSRLTVL.

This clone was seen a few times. The DNA of the CDR3 is TGTGCCAGCAGCTCCGGGACTAGAGGGGATACGCAGTATTTT. The encoded protein is CASSSGTRGDTQYF. V usage is TRBV5-4 and J usage is TRBJ2-3; 8 nucleotides line up with TRBD2. The CDR3 runs 14 residues. V shed 3 bases and J 6 bases; nucleotides not matched to a gene: 6. Germline V gives CDR1 SGHNT, CDR2 YYREEE (reference sequence).

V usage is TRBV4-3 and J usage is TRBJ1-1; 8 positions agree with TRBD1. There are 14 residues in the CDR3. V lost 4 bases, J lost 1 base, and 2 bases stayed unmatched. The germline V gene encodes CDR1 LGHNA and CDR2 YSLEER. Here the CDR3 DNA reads TGCGCCAGCAGCCTAGACAGGGGGAACACTGAAGCTTTCTTT. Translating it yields CASSLDRGNTEAFF.

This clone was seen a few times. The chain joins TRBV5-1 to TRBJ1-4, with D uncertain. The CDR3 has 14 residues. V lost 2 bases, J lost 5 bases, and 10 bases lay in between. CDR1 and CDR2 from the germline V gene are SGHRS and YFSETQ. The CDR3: CASSFSGKNEKLFF. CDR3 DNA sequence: TGCGCCAGCAGCTTTTCCGGGAAGAATGAAAAACTGTTTTTT.

The CDR3 coding sequence is TGTGCCAGCAGCTTAAACCCACAGGGGTATGGCTACACCTTC. This encodes CASSLNPQGYGYTF. This chain links TRBV7-9 with TRBJ1-2; TRBD1 agrees at 7 bases. This CDR3 has 14 residues. J lost 5 bases, V lost 2 bases, and 5 bases had no gene match. Germline CDR1 is SEHNR and CDR2 is FQNEAQ (reference sequence).

The DNA for the CDR3 is TGCAGCGCCCGACAGGGTTACACTGAAGCTTTCTTT. Translating it yields CSARQGYTEAFF. This chain links TRBV29-1 with TRBJ1-1; 7 bases are shared with TRBD1. V dropped 7 bases and J dropped 3; count of bases not matched to a gene: 5. This CDR3 comprises 12 residues. Germline-derived CDR1 and CDR2 are SQVTM and ANQGSEA. Using reference TRBV29-1 and TRBJ1-1 for the parts outside the CDR3, the full variable domain is SAVISQKPSRDICQRGTSLTIQCQVDSQVTMMFWYRQQPGQSLTLIATANQGSEATYESGFVIDKFPISRPNLTFSTLTVSNMSPEDSSIYLCSARQGYTEAFFGQGTRLTVV.

This chain's CDR3 is CASSPELWETQYF. The CDR3 DNA reads TGTGCCAGCTCACCTGAGTTGTGGGAGACCCAGTACTTC. V usage is TRBV18 and J usage is TRBJ2-5; D call uncertain. This CDR3 contains 13 residues. The germline gives CDR1 KGHSH, CDR2 LQKENI. V lost 3 bases and J 5 bases, leaving 10 bases between the germline ends.

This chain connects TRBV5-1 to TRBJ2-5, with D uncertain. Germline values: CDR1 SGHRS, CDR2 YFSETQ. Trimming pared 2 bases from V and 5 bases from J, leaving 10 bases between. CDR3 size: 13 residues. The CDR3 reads CASSFSLYETQYF. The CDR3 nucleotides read TGCGCCAGCAGCTTTAGTTTGTATGAGACCCAGTACTTC.

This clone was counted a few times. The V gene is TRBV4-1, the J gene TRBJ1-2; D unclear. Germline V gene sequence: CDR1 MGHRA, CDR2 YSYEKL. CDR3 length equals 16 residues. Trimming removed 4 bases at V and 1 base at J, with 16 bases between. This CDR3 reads CASSPGRRAFNYGYTF. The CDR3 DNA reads TGCGCCAGCAGCCCCGGACGGCGGGCCTTTAACTATGGCTACACCTTC.

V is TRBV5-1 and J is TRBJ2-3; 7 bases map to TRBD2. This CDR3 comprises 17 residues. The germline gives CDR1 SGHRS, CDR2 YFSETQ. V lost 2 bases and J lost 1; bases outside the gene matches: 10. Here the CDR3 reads CASSLSVAGVGTDTQYF. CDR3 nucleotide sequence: TGCGCCAGCAGCTTATCGGTGGCGGGAGTGGGCACAGATACGCAGTATTTT.

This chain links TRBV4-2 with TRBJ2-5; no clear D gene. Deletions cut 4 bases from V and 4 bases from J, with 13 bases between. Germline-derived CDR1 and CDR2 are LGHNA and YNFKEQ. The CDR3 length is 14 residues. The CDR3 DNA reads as TGTGCCAGCAGCCTGACTGGTTCAGCAGAGACCCAGTACTTC. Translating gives CASSLTGSAETQYF.

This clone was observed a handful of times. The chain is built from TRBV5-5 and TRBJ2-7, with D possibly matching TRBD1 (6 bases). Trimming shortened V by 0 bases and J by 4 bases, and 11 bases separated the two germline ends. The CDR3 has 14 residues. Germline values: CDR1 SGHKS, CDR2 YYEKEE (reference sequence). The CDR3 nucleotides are TGTGCCAGCAGCTTGGTGGCAGGGGAGTACGAGCAGTACTTC. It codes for CASSLVAGEYEQYF.

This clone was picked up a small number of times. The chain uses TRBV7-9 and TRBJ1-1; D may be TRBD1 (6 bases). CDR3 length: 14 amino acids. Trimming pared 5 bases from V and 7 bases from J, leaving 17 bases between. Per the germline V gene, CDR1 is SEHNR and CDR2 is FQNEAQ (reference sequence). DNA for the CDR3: TGTGCCAGCAGCCCCGCCGGGGGGCGAGGTGAAGCTTTCTTT. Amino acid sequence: CASSPAGGRGEAFF.

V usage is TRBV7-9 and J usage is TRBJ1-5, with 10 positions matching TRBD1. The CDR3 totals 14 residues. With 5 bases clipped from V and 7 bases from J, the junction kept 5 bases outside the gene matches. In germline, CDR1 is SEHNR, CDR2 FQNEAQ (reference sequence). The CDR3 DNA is TGTGCCAGCAGCGCGGGGGACAGGGGCCAGCCCCAGCATTTT. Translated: CASSAGDRGQPQHF. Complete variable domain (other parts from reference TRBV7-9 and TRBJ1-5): DTGVSQNPRHKITKRGQNVTFRCDPISEHNRLYWYRQTLGQGPEFLTYFQNEAQLEKSRLLSDRFSAERPKGSFSTLEIQRTEQGDSAMYLCASSAGDRGQPQHFGDGTRLSIL.

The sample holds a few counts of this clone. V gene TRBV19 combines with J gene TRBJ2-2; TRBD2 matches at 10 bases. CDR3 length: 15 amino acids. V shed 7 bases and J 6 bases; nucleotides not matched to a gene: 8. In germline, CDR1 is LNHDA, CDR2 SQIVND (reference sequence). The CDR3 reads CASTSIAGGSGELFF. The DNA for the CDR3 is TGTGCCAGTACGTCGATAGCGGGAGGATCCGGGGAGCTGTTTTTT.

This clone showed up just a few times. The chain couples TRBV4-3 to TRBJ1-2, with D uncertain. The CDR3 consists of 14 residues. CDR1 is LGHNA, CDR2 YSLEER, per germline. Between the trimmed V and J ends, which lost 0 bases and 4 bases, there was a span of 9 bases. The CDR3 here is CASSQDSQIYGYTF. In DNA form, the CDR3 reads TGCGCCAGCAGCCAAGATTCACAGATCTATGGCTACACCTTC.

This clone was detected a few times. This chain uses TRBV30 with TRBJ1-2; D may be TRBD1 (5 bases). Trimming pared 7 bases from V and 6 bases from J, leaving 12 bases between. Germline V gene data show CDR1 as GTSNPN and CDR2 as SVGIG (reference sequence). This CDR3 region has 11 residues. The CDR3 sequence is CASEGGDGYTF. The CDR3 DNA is TGTGCCTCAGAGGGAGGGGATGGCTACACCTTC.

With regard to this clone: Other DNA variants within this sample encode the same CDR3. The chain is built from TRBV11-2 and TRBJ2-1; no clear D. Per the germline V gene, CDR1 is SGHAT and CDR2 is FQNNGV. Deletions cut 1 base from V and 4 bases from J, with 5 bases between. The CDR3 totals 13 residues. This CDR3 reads CASSLAGYNEQFF. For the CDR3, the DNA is TGTGCCAGCAGCTTAGCGGGTTACAATGAGCAGTTCTTC.

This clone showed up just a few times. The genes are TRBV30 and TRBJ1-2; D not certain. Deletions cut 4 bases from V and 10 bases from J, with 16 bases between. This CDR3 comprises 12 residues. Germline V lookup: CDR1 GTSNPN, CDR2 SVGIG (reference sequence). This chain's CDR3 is CAWTTGIYNYTF. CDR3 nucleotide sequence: TGTGCCTGGACTACCGGGATCTACAACTACACCTTC.